A selection of T cell receptor beta chains follows, all from one sample in a study of post-analysis software for immune sequencing data. TCRdb processed the PCR reads anew with MiXCR; each CDR3 protein has one entry. The sample lists about 460,000 distinct CDR3 sequences, approximately 46% seen once, with about 12% in the top ten. The sequenced sample consisted of blood. Receptors were obtained from a girl aged 10 to 17 with multiple sclerosis. CDR3s include the opening cysteine and the closing phenylalanine or tryptophan. Fields, in order: clone size, D gene, V gene, J gene, CDR3 protein, CDR3 DNA. The D gene is left open where the match is weak. A clone size is listed for some rows: how often the clone was seen (once, few, many), or a class if it is expanded.

few,-,TRBV7-3,TRBJ2-7,CASSLSRDSYEQYF,TGTGCCAGCAGCTTATCGCGGGACTCCTACGAGCAGTACTTC
-,TRBD1,TRBV11-2,TRBJ2-7,CASSLDQWGQNYEQYF,TGTGCCAGCAGCTTAGATCAATGGGGACAGAACTACGAGCAGTACTTC
few,TRBD1,TRBV5-1,TRBJ1-2,CASSTKPTGELWYGYTF,TGCGCCAGCAGCACTAAACCGACAGGGGAATTATGGTATGGCTACACCTTC
-,-,TRBV29-1,TRBJ2-5,CSVARQTQYF,TGCAGCGTTGCACGGCAGACCCAGTACTTC
-,-,TRBV4-2,TRBJ1-2,CASSQGTLLTMGEGYTF,TGTGCCAGCAGCCAAGGAACCCTTTTGACGATGGGGGAGGGCTACACCTTC
-,-,TRBV19,TRBJ2-7,CASSLQGRHDYEQYF,TGTGCCAGTAGTCTCCAGGGACGGCACGACTACGAGCAGTACTTC
-,-,TRBV7-2,TRBJ2-7,CASSLFASSYEQYF,TGTGCCAGCAGCTTGTTTGCGAGCTCCTACGAGCAGTACTTC
-,TRBD1,TRBV27,TRBJ2-7,CASSSGTGDFYEQYF,TGTGCCAGCAGTTCGGGGACAGGGGACTTCTACGAGCAGTACTTC
-,-,TRBV10-3,TRBJ1-2,CAIKGLVGYTF,TGTGCCATTAAGGGACTGGTTGGCTACACCTTC
-,-,TRBV11-2,TRBJ1-5,CASSFRGLSNQPQHF,TGTGCCAGCAGCTTCCGGGGGCTAAGCAATCAGCCCCAGCATTTT